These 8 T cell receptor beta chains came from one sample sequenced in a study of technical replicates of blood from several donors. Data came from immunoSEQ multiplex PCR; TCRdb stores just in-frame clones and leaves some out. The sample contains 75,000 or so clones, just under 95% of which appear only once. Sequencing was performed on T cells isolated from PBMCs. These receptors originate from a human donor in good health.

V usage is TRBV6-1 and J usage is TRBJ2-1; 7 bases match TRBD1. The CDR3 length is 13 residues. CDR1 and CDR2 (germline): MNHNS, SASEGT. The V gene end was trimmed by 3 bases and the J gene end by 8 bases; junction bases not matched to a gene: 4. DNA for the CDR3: TGTGCCAGCAGTGATTGGCAGGGGGATGAGCAGTTCTTC. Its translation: CASSDWQGDEQFF.

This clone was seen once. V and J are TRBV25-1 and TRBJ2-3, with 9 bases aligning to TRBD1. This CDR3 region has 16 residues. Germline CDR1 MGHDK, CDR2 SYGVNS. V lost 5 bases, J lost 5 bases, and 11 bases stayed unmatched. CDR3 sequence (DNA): TGTGCCAGCAGTAACTATCTAGGGACAGGGCTAGATACGCAGTATTTT. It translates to CASSNYLGTGLDTQYF.

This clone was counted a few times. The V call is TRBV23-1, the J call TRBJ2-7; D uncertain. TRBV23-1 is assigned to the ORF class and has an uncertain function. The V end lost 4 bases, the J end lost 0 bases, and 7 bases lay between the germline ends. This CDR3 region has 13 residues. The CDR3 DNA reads TGCGCCAGCAGTCCGCAGCGCTCCTACGAGCAGTACTTC. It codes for CASSPQRSYEQYF.

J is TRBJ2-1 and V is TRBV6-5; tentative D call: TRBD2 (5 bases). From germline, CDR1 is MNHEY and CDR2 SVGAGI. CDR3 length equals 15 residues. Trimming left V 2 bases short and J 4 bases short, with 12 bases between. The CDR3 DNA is TGTGCCAGCAGTTACGCGAGGGCACAGTACAATGAGCAGTTCTTC. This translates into CASSYARAQYNEQFF.

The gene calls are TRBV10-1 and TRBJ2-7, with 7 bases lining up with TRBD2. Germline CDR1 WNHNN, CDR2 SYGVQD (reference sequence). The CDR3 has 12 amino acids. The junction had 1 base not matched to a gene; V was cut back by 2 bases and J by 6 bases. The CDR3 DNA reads TGCGCCAGCAGTGAGCCGGGGGGCGAGCAGTACTTC. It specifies CASSEPGGEQYF.

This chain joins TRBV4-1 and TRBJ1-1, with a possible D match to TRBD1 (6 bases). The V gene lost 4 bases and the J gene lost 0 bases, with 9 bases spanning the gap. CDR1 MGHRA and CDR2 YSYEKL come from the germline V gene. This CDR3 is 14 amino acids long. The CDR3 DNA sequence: TGCGCCAGCAGCCCCAGGGGAGTGAACACTGAAGCTTTCTTT. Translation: CASSPRGVNTEAFF.

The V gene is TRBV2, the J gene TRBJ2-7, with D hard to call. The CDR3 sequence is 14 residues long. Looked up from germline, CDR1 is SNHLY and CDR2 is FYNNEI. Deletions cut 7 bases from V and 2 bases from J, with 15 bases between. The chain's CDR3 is CASKSIAATYEQYF. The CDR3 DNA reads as TGTGCCAGCAAATCGATAGCTGCCACCTACGAGCAGTACTTC.

The CDR3, as DNA: TGCGCCAGCAGTACGGGCCTGGGGGGTAGCAATCAGCCCCAGCATTTT. Translating gives CASSTGLGGSNQPQHF. The chain has TRBV10-2 and TRBJ1-5; a possible D gene is TRBD1 (5 bases). Germline CDR1 is WSHSY and CDR2 is SAAADI. The CDR3 loop spans 16 amino acids. The germline V and J ends were trimmed by 5 bases and 0 bases, with 14 bases remaining between them.